What follows are 16 T cell receptor beta chains derived from one specimen sequenced in a study of cytomegalovirus exposure and HLA in healthy donors. Use of 60 Vbeta and 13 Jbeta primers characterized the PCR. Sequencing used immunoSEQ multiplex PCR; TCRdb keeps in-frame clones, though not all of them. The sample records some 140,000 clones, approximately 80% being singletons. Sequencing input: PBMCs. Source of these receptors: a female donor in good health and CMV-seropositive.

The chain carries TRBV2 and TRBJ2-3, with 8 bases that match TRBD2. This CDR3 comprises 14 residues. The J segment lost 5 bases and the V segment lost 6 bases, leaving 7 bases of the junction unmatched. Germline CDR1 reads SNHLY; CDR2 reads FYNNEI. CDR3 region: CASRTSEFEDTQYF. As DNA, the CDR3 is TGTGCCAGCAGGACTAGCGAATTTGAAGATACGCAGTATTTT.

This clone has just one count. The J gene is TRBJ2-3, the V gene TRBV28; 7 nucleotides match TRBD2. This CDR3 has 16 residues. The J segment lost 0 bases and the V segment lost 6 bases, leaving 9 bases of the junction unmatched. Germline loops: CDR1 MDHEN, CDR2 SYDVKM. CDR3 residues: CASSLGLSFSTDTQYF. In DNA form, the CDR3 reads TGTGCCAGCAGCCTGGGACTATCGTTTAGCACAGATACGCAGTATTTT.

This chain joins TRBV27 and TRBJ1-5; D is unresolved. Trimming took 2 bases from V and 5 from J, leaving 7 bases between them. CDR1 MNHEY and CDR2 SMNVEV come from the germline V gene (reference sequence). The length of the CDR3 is 13 residues. The CDR3: CASSLNLYQPQHF. CDR3 coding DNA: TGTGCCAGCAGTTTAAATCTTTATCAGCCCCAGCATTTT.

The genes are TRBV7-9 and TRBJ2-1; D gene unclear. This CDR3 has 14 residues. Between the trimmed V and J ends, which lost 0 bases and 8 bases, there was a span of 11 bases. Germline values: CDR1 SEHNR, CDR2 FQNEAQ (reference sequence). CDR3 DNA sequence: TGTGCCAGCAGCTTAGCTCGTACAGTCGATGAGCAGTTCTTC. Its translation is CASSLARTVDEQFF. The full variable domain, rest sourced from reference TRBV7-9 and TRBJ2-1, is DTGVSQNPRHKITKRGQNVTFRCDPISEHNRLYWYRQTLGQGPEFLTYFQNEAQLEKSRLLSDRFSAERPKGSFSTLEIQRTEQGDSAMYLCASSLARTVDEQFFGPGTRLTVL.

The chain carries TRBV7-2 and TRBJ2-3; 8 positions agree with TRBD1. This CDR3 spans 14 amino acids. After removal of 5 bases from V and 2 bases from J, the junction contained 3 bases not matched to a gene. The germline V gene encodes CDR1 SGHTA and CDR2 FQGNSA. In DNA, the CDR3 is TGTGCCAGCAGCCCGGGACAGGTCACAGATACGCAGTATTTT. Translating it yields CASSPGQVTDTQYF.

V usage is TRBV2 and J usage is TRBJ2-7; TRBD1 matches 10 bases. The V gene's germline CDR1 is SNHLY and CDR2 FYNNEI. The CDR3 sequence is 14 residues long. Losses at the gene ends were 6 bases for V and 3 bases for J; bases not matched to a gene: 5. As DNA, the CDR3 is TGTGCCAGCAGGGTCGGACAGGGGGGCTACGAGCAGTACTTC. Protein: CASRVGQGGYEQYF.

The chain links TRBV6-5 to TRBJ2-7, with no clear D. Germline V gene lookup returns CDR1 MNHEY and CDR2 SVGAGI. The CDR3 sequence is 14 residues long. The V end lost 5 bases, the J end lost 0 bases, and 11 bases lay between the germline ends. CDR3 in DNA: TGTGCCAGCAGTGGCGTCAGGAACTCCTACGAGCAGTACTTC. This gives the protein CASSGVRNSYEQYF.

The V and J genes are TRBV29-1 and TRBJ1-2; possible D gene TRBD1, 6 bases. V was pared by 6 bases and J by 8 bases, with 22 bases between. CDR1 and CDR2 from the germline V gene are SQVTM and ANQGSEA. The CDR3 loop spans 14 amino acids. CDR3 in amino acids: CSVDNDRFPGGYTF. CDR3 nucleotide sequence: TGCAGCGTGGATAATGACAGGTTCCCGGGAGGCTACACCTTC.

The chain couples TRBV7-9 to TRBJ2-1; TRBD2 is a possible D gene (6 bases). Trimming shortened V by 0 bases and J by 8 bases, and 8 bases separated the two germline ends. Germline CDR1 reads SEHNR; CDR2 reads FQNEAQ (reference sequence). The CDR3 runs to 13 residues. The CDR3 DNA sequence: TGTGCCAGCAGCTTAGCGTGGGGGGATGAGCAGTTCTTC. It yields the protein CASSLAWGDEQFF.

The J gene is TRBJ1-1, the V gene TRBV10-3; 7 positions agree with TRBD1. Trimming took 3 bases from V and 9 from J; bases not matched to a gene: 10. CDR1 ENHRY and CDR2 SYGVKD come from the germline V gene. This CDR3 is 14 amino acids long. The CDR3 coding sequence is TGTGCCATCAGTGATGAGGGGGCGAGGGATAAAGCTTTCTTT. Its protein is CAISDEGARDKAFF.

The rearrangement uses TRBV13 and TRBJ1-4, with D possibly being TRBD1 (6 bases). The V gene's germline CDR1 is PRHDT and CDR2 FYEKMQ (reference sequence). Deletions cut 0 bases from V and 6 bases from J, with 11 bases between. The CDR3 is 15 residues long. The CDR3 loop reads CASSLGGTPYEKLFF. The CDR3 region has the DNA TGTGCCAGCAGCTTAGGTGGGACACCCTATGAAAAACTGTTTTTT.

J is TRBJ2-3 and V is TRBV6-4, with D possibly matching TRBD2 (6 bases). CDR1 MRHNA and CDR2 SNTAGT come from the germline V gene. This CDR3 region has 14 residues. Trimming cost V 3 bases and J 0 bases, with 7 bases left between them. CDR3 amino acids: CASSESGSTDTQYF. The DNA for the CDR3 is TGTGCCAGCAGTGAAAGCGGGAGCACAGATACGCAGTATTTT.

This rearrangement joins TRBV5-4 to TRBJ2-3; 15 bases fit TRBD2. The V segment lost 3 bases and the J segment 6 bases; nucleotides outside the gene matches: 2. The CDR3 is made up of 15 amino acids. Germline V lookup: CDR1 SGHNT, CDR2 YYREEE (reference sequence). The CDR3 DNA follows: TGTGCCAGCAGCTCAGGACTAGCGGGGGGGGATACGCAGTATTTT. Amino acids: CASSSGLAGGDTQYF.

The chain employs TRBV7-9 and TRBJ2-6; D possibly corresponds to TRBD1 (7 bases). Trimming took 1 base from V and 0 from J, leaving 13 bases between them. The CDR3 covers 18 residues. Per germline, CDR1 SEHNR and CDR2 FQNEAQ (reference sequence). The CDR3 DNA sequence: TGTGCCAGCAGCTTAGGCGGAGGGGGCTACTCTGGGGCCAACGTCCTGACTTTC. Translating it yields CASSLGGGGYSGANVLTF.

Details on this clone: The missing conserved phenylalanine or tryptophan at the end of this CDR3 makes a read error likely. The V and J genes are TRBV6-5 and TRBJ2-3; 10 bases match TRBD2. Germline loops: CDR1 MNHEY, CDR2 SVGAGI. CDR3 length equals 15 residues. The J segment lost 2 bases and the V segment lost 2 bases, leaving 1 base of the junction unmatched. The CDR3 nucleotides are TGTGCCAGCAGTTACAGCGGGGGGGCCACAGATACGCAGTATGTT. Its translation: CASSYSGGATDTQYV.

The gene calls are TRBV14 and TRBJ2-3; D is uncertain. CDR3 length equals 16 residues. The germline gives CDR1 SGHDN, CDR2 FVKESK. V lost 1 base, J lost 0 bases, and 11 bases lay in between. For the CDR3, the DNA is TGTGCCAGCAGCCAAGGCAACTCACCTAGCACAGATACGCAGTATTTT. Translated: CASSQGNSPSTDTQYF.